Sequencing of this T cell receptor beta chain was carried out in a study of CD8 T cells in ankylosing spondylitis (dated by TCRdb to between 2016 and 2019). At the level of the whole study: The study set out to find disease-linked TCR variants by profiling T cell receptor beta repertoires in ankylosing spondylitis patients and healthy donors. The full study cohort was made up of roughly 25 ankylosing spondylitis patients and 108 healthy donors. Samples of peripheral blood were taken, and for ankylosing spondylitis patients, synovial fluid was collected as well. Summary of the overall study and its limitations: Some motif variants were previously reported in synovial fluid and blood of reactive arthritis patients, suggesting common disease-initiation mechanisms. The disease-linked clones showed a CD8+ phenotype and occurred at relatively low frequencies in peripheral blood. Blood from ankylosing spondylitis patients appeared to be characterized by a TCR beta motif composed of several highly homologous amino acid variants. According to the report, matched synovial fluid samples from ankylosing spondylitis patients were significantly enriched for the disease-linked clones.

Here V drops 3 bases and J drops 5 bases, and the junction holds 8 bases not matched to any gene. CDR1 is given as LGHDT and CDR2 as YNNKEL, both from the germline V gene (reference sequence). The CDR3 has 15 amino acids, counting the end cysteine and phenylalanine. Only the CDR3 region is kept as DNA, spanning 45 bases read in frame from base 1. This sample was sequenced with an Illumina HiSeq 2500. Quantitative 5'-RACE with molecular barcodes was used to prepare TCR beta libraries. Processing in the source paper ran as follows. Disease-linked TCR variants were identified with a new computational method built on a probabilistic model of VDJ rearrangement. TCRdb itself trimmed the public reads at Q25 with fastp, ran MiXCR and retained productive beta chains. Here each entry gathers all rows of one CDR3 protein and keeps the most common genes and DNA. It is TCRdb's table, rather than the study itself, that gives the V and J calls and clone size. Counted in this sample were 150,000 to 200,000 distinct CDR3 sequences; 25% to 35% of them appeared once. The ten biggest clones cover about 6.3% of the sample.

In the case of this clonotype: Its antigen has not been determined. No per-base quality is available; no much larger clone lies one base away.

Synovial fluid samples and blood samples obtained from the same ankylosing spondylitis patients were matched. The chain links TRBV3-1 with TRBJ1-1; TRBD1 lines up with 8 middle nucleotides. The source of this sequence is a male donor with ankylosing spondylitis. The specimen sequenced was synovial fluid, either unsorted or a sorted T cell fraction (not recorded which). The CDR3 loop reads CASSHLGQGGTEAFF. The DNA sequence reads TGTGCCAGCAGCCACCTAGGACAGGGAGGGACTGAAGCTTTCTTT.